This is a list of T cell receptor beta chains from one sample in a study of cytomegalovirus exposure and HLA in healthy donors. Libraries were prepared by immunoSEQ multiplex PCR; TCRdb keeps only in-frame clonotypes and omits some of them. The sample holds around 150,000 clones, approximately 81% seen once. The sequencing input was PBMCs. These receptors originate from a man aged 18-30 years in good health and CMV-seropositive. Both conserved end residues are part of each CDR3. D genes are given only for firm matches. Clone size is stated in some rows and not others, as once, few, many or a class when expanded.

NA | TRBJ1-2 | TRBV5-1 | NA | CASSLEGSGYGYTF | TGCGCCAGCAGCTTGGAGGGTAGCGGATATGGCTACACCTTC
TRBD2 | TRBJ2-3 | TRBV18 | NA | CASSPIGLAGMKVSTDTQYF | TGTGCCAGCTCACCAATCGGACTAGCGGGGATGAAAGTTAGCACAGATACGCAGTATTTT
NA | TRBJ2-7 | TRBV5-8 | NA | CASSLGTGNYEQYF | TGTGCCAGCAGCTTGGGGACGGGAAACTACGAGCAGTACTTC
TRBD2 | TRBJ2-1 | TRBV6-6 | NA | CASSPSGGAYEQFF | TGTGCCAGCAGTCCGAGCGGGGGGGCCTATGAGCAGTTCTTC
NA | TRBJ1-2 | TRBV30 | NA | CAWISRVPVYGYTF | TGTGCCTGGATAAGTCGGGTTCCCGTCTATGGCTACACCTTC
TRBD1 | TRBJ1-6 | TRBV10-3 | NA | CAISEKRTGESPLHF | TGTGCCATCAGTGAGAAGAGGACAGGGGAGTCACCCCTCCACTTT
NA | TRBJ1-1 | TRBV5-8 | NA | CASSYGHRNTEAFF | TGTGCCAGCAGCTACGGACACCGGAACACTGAAGCTTTCTTT
TRBD1 | TRBJ1-2 | TRBV9 | NA | CASSSGQGYGYTF | TGTGCCAGCAGCTCCGGACAGGGCTATGGCTACACCTTC
TRBD1 | TRBJ2-7 | TRBV6-1 | NA | CASSGDRAYEQYF | TGTGCCAGCAGTGGTGACAGGGCGTACGAGCAGTACTTC
NA | TRBJ1-1 | TRBV4-2 | medium-sized | CASSQVNTEAFF | TGTGCCAGCAGCCAAGTAAACACTGAAGCTTTCTTT
TRBD1 | TRBJ1-2 | TRBV27 | NA | CASSETGATTGYTF | TGTGCCAGCAGTGAAACAGGGGCCACTACTGGCTACACCTTC
NA | TRBJ2-1 | TRBV7-2 | NA | CASSPSGEQFF | TGTGCCAGCAGCCCCTCGGGTGAGCAGTTCTTC
NA | TRBJ1-2 | TRBV18 | NA | CASSPPVLSNYGYTF | TGTGCCAGCTCACCGCCAGTTTTATCAAACTATGGCTACACCTTC
NA | TRBJ2-1 | TRBV7-8 | NA | CASSPSEFYEQFF | TGTGCCAGCAGCCCCTCGGAGTTCTATGAGCAGTTCTTC
TRBD1 | TRBJ1-1 | TRBV6-1 | NA | CASSERTGTNLRDTEAFF | TGTGCCAGCAGTGAAAGGACAGGGACCAATTTACGGGACACTGAAGCTTTCTTT